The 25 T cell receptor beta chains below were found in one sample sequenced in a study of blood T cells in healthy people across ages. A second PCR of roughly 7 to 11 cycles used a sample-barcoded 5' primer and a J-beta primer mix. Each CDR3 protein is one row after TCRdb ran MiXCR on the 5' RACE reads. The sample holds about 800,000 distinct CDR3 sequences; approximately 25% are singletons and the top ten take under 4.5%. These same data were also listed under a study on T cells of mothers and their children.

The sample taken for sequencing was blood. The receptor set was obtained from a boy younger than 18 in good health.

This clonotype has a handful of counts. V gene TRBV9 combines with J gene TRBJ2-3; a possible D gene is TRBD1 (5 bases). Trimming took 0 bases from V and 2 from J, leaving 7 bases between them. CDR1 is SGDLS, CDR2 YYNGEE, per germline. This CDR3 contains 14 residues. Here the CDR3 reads CASSVVRDTDTQYF. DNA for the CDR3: TGTGCCAGCAGCGTAGTCAGGGACACAGATACGCAGTATTTT.

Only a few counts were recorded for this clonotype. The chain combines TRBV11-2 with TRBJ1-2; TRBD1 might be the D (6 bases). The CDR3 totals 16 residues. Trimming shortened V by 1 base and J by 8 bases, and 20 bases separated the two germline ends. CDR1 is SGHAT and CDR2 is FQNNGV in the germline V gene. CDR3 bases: TGTGCCAGCAGCTTAGTAGAGAGGTCGGGGGGCGGCGGCTACACCTTC. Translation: CASSLVERSGGGGYTF.

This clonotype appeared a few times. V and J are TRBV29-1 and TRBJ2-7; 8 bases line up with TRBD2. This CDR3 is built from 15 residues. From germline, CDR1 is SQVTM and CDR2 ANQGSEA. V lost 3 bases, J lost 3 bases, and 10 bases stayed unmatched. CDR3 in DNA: TGCAGCGTTGATTCCAGCGGGAGTGGGAGCTACGAGCAGTACTTC. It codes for CSVDSSGSGSYEQYF.

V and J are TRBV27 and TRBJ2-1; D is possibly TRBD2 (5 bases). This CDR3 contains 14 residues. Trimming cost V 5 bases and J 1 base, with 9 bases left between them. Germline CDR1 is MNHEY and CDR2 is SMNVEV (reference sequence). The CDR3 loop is CASSISESYNEQFF. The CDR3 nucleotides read TGTGCCAGCAGTATTAGCGAATCCTACAATGAGCAGTTCTTC.

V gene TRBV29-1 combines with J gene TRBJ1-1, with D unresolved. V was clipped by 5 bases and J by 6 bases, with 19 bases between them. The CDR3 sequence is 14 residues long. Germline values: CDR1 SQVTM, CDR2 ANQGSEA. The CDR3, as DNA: TGCAGCGTTCCAGAGATGGAACTGTCCGCTGAAGCTTTCTTT. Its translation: CSVPEMELSAEAFF.

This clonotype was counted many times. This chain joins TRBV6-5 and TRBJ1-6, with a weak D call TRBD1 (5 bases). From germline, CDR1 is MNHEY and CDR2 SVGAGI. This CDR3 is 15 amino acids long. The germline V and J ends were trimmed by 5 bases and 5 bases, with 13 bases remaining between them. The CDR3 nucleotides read TGTGCCAGCAGTCTTACCGGGGGGGATAATTCACCCCTCCACTTT. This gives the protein CASSLTGGDNSPLHF.

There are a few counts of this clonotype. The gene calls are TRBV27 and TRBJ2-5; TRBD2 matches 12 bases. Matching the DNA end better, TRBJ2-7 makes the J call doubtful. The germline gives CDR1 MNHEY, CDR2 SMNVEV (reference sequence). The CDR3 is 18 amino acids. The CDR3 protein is CASSFLRTSGAPSYEQYF. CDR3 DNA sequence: TGTGCCAGCAGTTTCTTGAGGACTAGCGGGGCCCCCTCCTACGAGCAGTACTTC.

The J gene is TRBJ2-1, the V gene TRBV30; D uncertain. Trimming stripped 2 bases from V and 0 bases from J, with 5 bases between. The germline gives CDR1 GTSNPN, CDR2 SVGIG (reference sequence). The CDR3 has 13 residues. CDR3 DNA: TGTGCCTGGAGTAGCAGCTCCTACAATGAGCAGTTCTTC. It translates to CAWSSSSYNEQFF. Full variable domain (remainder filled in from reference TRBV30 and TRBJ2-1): SQTIHQWPATLVQPVGSPLSLECTVEGTSNPNLYWYRQAAGRGLQLLFYSVGIGQISSEVPQNLSASRPQDRQFILSSKKLLLSDSGFYLCAWSSSSYNEQFFGPGTRLTVL.

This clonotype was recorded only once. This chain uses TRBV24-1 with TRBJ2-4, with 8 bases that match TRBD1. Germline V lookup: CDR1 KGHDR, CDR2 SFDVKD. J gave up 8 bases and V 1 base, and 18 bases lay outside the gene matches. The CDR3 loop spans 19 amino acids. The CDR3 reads CATSDLLPGTGAVPDIQYF. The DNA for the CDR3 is TGTGCCACCAGTGATTTACTCCCCGGGACAGGAGCGGTTCCAGACATTCAGTACTTC.

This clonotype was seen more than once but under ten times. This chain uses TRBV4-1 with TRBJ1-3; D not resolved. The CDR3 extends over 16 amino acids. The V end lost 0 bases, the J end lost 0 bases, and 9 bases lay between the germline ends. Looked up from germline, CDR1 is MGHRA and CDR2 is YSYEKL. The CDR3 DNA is TGCGCCAGCAGCCAAGATTTCTTAAGCTCTGGAAACACCATATATTTT. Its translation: CASSQDFLSSGNTIYF.

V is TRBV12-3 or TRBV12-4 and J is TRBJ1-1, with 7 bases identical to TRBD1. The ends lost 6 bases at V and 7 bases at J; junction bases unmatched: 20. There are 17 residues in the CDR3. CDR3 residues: CASSPAGTVLVGSEAFF. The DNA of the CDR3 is TGTGCCAGCAGCCCCGCCGGGACAGTGTTGGTTGGTAGTGAAGCTTTCTTT.

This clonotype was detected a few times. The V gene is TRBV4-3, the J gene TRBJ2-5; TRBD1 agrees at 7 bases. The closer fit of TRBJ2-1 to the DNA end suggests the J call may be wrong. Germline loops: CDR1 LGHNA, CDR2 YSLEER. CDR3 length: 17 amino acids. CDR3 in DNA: TGCGCCAGCAGCCAAGAGCTACAGGGGATCTTCTACAATGAGCAGTTCTTC. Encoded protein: CASSQELQGIFYNEQFF.

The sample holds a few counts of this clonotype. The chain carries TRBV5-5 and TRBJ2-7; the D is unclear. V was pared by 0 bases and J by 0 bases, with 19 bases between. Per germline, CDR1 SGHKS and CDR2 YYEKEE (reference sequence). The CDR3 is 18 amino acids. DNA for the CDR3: TGTGCCAGCAGCTTGGAGGGTAACGGGTTCGTGAGCTCCTACGAGCAGTACTTC. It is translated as CASSLEGNGFVSSYEQYF.

The CDR3: CASSLVVGIQETQYF. CDR3 coding DNA: TGTGCCAGCAGCTTAGTAGTGGGGATTCAAGAGACCCAGTACTTC. The chain recombines TRBV7-9 with TRBJ2-5; D is unresolved. The CDR3 totals 15 residues. The germline CDR1 and CDR2 sequences are SEHNR and FQNEAQ (reference sequence). V was trimmed by 1 base and J by 2 bases, leaving 11 bases between them. The full variable domain, in which reference TRBV7-9 and TRBJ2-5 provide the parts outside the CDR3, is DTGVSQNPRHKITKRGQNVTFRCDPISEHNRLYWYRQTLGQGPEFLTYFQNEAQLEKSRLLSDRFSAERPKGSFSTLEIQRTEQGDSAMYLCASSLVVGIQETQYFGPGTRLLVL.

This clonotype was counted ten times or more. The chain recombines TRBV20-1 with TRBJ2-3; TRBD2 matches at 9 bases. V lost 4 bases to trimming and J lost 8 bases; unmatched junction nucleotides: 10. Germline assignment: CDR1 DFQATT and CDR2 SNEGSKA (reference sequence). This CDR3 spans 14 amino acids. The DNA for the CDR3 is TGCAGTGCTACTGGAGAAGCGGGAGGCGGTACGCAGTATTTT. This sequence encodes CSATGEAGGGTQYF.

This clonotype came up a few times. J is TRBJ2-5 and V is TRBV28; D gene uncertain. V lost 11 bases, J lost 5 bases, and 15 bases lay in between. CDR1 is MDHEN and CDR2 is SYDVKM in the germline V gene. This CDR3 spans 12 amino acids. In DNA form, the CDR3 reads TGTGCCTGCCGATTATCCGGGGAGACCCAGTACTTC. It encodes CACRLSGETQYF.

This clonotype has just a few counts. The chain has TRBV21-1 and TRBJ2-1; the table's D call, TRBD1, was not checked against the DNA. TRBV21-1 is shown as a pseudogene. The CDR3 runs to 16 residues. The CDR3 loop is CASSKESDRGYNEQFF. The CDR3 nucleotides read TGTGCCAGCAGCAAAGAGAGCGATAGGGGCTACAATGAGCAGTTCTTC.

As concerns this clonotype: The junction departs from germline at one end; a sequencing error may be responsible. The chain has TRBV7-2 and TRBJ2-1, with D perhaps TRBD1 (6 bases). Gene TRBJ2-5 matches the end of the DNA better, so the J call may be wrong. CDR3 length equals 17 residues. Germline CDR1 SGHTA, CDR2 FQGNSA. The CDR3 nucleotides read TGTGTCAGCAGCACCCCTGGACAGCGGAGGTTTGGTGAGACCCAGTACTTC. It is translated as CVSSTPGQRRFGETQYF.

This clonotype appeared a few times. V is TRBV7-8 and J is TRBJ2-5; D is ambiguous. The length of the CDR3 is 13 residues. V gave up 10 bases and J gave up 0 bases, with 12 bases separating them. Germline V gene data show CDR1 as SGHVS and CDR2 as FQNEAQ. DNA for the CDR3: TGTGCCATCCTTGACCCTTACCAAGAGACCCAGTACTTC. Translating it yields CAILDPYQETQYF.

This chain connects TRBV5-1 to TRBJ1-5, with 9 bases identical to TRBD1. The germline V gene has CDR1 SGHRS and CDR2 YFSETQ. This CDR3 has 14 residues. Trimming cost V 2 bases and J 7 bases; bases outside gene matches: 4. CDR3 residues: CASSLETGGQPQHF. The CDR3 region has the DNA TGCGCCAGCAGCTTAGAGACAGGGGGACAGCCCCAGCATTTT.

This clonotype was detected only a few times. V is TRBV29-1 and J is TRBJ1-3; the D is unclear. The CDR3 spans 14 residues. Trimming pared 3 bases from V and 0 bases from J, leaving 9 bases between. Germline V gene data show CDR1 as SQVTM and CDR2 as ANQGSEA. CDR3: CSVEPEYSGNTIYF. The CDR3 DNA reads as TGCAGCGTTGAGCCGGAATACTCTGGAAACACCATATATTTT.

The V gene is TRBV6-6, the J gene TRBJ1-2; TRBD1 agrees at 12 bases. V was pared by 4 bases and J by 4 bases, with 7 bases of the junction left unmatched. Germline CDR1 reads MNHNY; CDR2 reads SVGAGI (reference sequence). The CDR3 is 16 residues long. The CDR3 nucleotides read TGTGCCAGCAGTTCCGGGACAGGGGGCAAGAGCTATGGCTACACCTTC. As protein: CASSSGTGGKSYGYTF.

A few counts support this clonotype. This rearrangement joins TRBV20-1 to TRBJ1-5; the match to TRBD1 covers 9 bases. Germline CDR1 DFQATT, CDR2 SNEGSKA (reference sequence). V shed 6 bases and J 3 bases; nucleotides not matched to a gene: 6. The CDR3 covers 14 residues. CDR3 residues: CSAYGQGFNQPQHF. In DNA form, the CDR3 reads TGCAGTGCCTACGGACAGGGGTTCAATCAGCCCCAGCATTTT.

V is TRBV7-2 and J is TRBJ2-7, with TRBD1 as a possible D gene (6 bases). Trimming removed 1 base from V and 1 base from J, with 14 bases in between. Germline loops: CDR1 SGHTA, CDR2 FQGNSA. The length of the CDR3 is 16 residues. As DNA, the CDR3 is TGTGCCAGCAGCTTAGGAAGAACAGGGTGGTCCTACGAGCAGTACTTC. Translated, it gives CASSLGRTGWSYEQYF.

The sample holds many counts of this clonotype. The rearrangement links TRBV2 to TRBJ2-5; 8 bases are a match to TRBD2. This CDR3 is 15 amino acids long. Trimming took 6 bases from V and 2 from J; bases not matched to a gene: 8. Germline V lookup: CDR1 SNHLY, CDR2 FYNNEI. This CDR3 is CASRPPGLGQETQYF. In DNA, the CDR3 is TGTGCCAGCAGACCCCCGGGACTAGGGCAAGAGACCCAGTACTTC.